This passage covers 19 T cell receptor beta chains from one sample sequenced in a study of blood T cell repertoires in COVID-19. Generated by immunoSEQ multiplex PCR, the TCRdb table keeps only in-frame clones and is missing some. The sample lists about 73,000 clones, about 91% seen once, with roughly 8.8% in the top ten. Sample: peripheral blood. The receptors originated from a man older than 75 with acute or convalescent COVID-19.

The genes are TRBV2 and TRBJ2-3, with TRBD2 matching 9 bases. CDR3 length equals 14 residues. J lost 1 base, V lost 7 bases, and 3 bases had no gene match. CDR1 SNHLY and CDR2 FYNNEI come from the germline V gene. The CDR3 DNA follows: TGTGCCAGCAAGGCTAGCGGGGGCACAGATACGCAGTATTTT. Translation: CASKASGGTDTQYF.

This clone was observed once. The V and J genes are TRBV6-4 and TRBJ1-1; no clear D. Looked up from germline, CDR1 is MRHNA and CDR2 is SNTAGT. Trimming cost V 3 bases and J 1 base, with 9 bases left between them. The CDR3 length is 14 residues. The CDR3 region is CASSESHENTEAFF. In DNA form, the CDR3 reads TGTGCCAGCAGTGAGAGTCACGAGAACACTGAAGCTTTCTTT.

V is TRBV5-4 and J is TRBJ2-3, with 8 bases that match TRBD2. J lost 3 bases, V lost 3 bases, and 9 bases had no gene match. Germline-derived CDR1 and CDR2 are SGHNT and YYREEE (reference sequence). The CDR3 runs 16 residues. Here the CDR3 DNA reads TGTGCCAGCAGCTCCCGACTCGGACTAGCAACAGATACGCAGTATTTT. It is translated as CASSSRLGLATDTQYF.

V usage is TRBV6-6 and J usage is TRBJ2-7; weak D call: TRBD2 (7 bases). Trimming removed 4 bases at V and 1 base at J, with 14 bases between. The CDR3 spans 15 residues. Germline CDR1 reads MNHNY; CDR2 reads SVGAGI (reference sequence). CDR3 DNA: TGTGCCAGCAGTTTGGGGGGGGCTTCTTCCTACGAGCAGTACTTC. It is translated as CASSLGGASSYEQYF.

The chain carries TRBV2 and TRBJ2-3; a possible D gene is TRBD2 (5 bases). Germline assignment: CDR1 SNHLY and CDR2 FYNNEI. This CDR3 has 15 residues. Trimming left V 7 bases short and J 3 bases short, with 17 bases between. CDR3 sequence reads: CASNPGLKGTDTQYF. The DNA for the CDR3 is TGTGCCAGCAACCCCGGACTTAAAGGTACAGATACGCAGTATTTT.

This sequence joins TRBV5-5 and TRBJ2-5; D is uncertain. V was clipped by 5 bases and J by 5 bases, with 7 bases between them. Per the germline V gene, CDR1 is SGHKS and CDR2 is YYEKEE (reference sequence). The CDR3 spans 11 residues. Here the CDR3 DNA reads TGTGCCAGCAGACTAATCGAGACCCAGTACTTC. Its protein is CASRLIETQYF.

The sample holds a few counts of this clone. The chain employs TRBV6-1 and TRBJ2-7; unclear D gene. The germline gives CDR1 MNHNS, CDR2 SASEGT. The CDR3 loop spans 15 amino acids. The germline V and J ends were trimmed by 3 bases and 0 bases, with 12 bases remaining between them. The CDR3 DNA follows: TGTGCCAGCAGTGACGGAGACCGGAACTCCTACGAGCAGTACTTC. Its translation: CASSDGDRNSYEQYF.

The CDR3 sequence is CASSPGLAVVYEQYF. DNA of the CDR3: TGTGCCAGCAGCCCTGGACTAGCGGTTGTTTACGAGCAGTACTTC. The J gene is TRBJ2-7, the V gene TRBV7-3; 10 nucleotides agree with TRBD2. V was pared by 5 bases and J by 4 bases, with 8 bases of the junction left unmatched. Germline V gene data show CDR1 as SGHTA and CDR2 as FQGTGA. This CDR3 has 15 amino acids.

The V gene is TRBV7-9, the J gene TRBJ1-6; D unresolved. The germline V gene has CDR1 SEHNR and CDR2 FQNEAQ (reference sequence). The V gene lost 1 base and the J gene lost 7 bases, with 8 bases spanning the gap. This CDR3 region has 14 residues. In DNA, the CDR3 is TGTGCCAGCAGCTTAGAACAGCCCAATTCACCCCTCCACTTT. Its protein is CASSLEQPNSPLHF.

The chain links TRBV5-1 to TRBJ2-7; the D is unclear. The CDR3 sequence is 12 residues long. V lost 4 bases and J lost 0, with 5 bases in between. Germline V gene sequence: CDR1 SGHRS, CDR2 YFSETQ. The CDR3 loop reads CASSDTSYEQYF. The CDR3 nucleotides are TGCGCCAGCAGCGACACCTCCTACGAGCAGTACTTC. The full variable domain, with the rest looked up from reference TRBV5-1 and TRBJ2-7, is KAGVTQTPRYLIKTRGQQVTLSCSPISGHRSVSWYQQTPGQGLQFLFEYFSETQRNKGNFPGRFSGRQFSNSRSEMNVSTLELGDSALYLCASSDTSYEQYFGPGTRLTVT.

This clone has a single count. This chain links TRBV9 with TRBJ2-1; D possibly corresponds to TRBD1 (5 bases). From germline, CDR1 is SGDLS and CDR2 YYNGEE. Trimming removed 3 bases at V and 3 bases at J, with 7 bases between. The CDR3 is 13 amino acids. The CDR3 sequence is CASSADSYNEQFF. Here the CDR3 DNA reads TGTGCCAGCAGCGCAGACAGCTACAATGAGCAGTTCTTC.

The V gene is TRBV4-1, the J gene TRBJ1-3; D is unclear. V was trimmed by 0 bases and J by 2 bases, leaving 11 bases between them. The germline V gene encodes CDR1 MGHRA and CDR2 YSYEKL. The CDR3 loop spans 16 amino acids. The CDR3 nucleotides read TGCGCCAGCAGCCAAGAACAGACCTCCCCTGGAAACACCATATATTTT. Its translation: CASSQEQTSPGNTIYF.

This rearrangement joins TRBV19 to TRBJ2-1; tentatively, D is TRBD1 (7 bases). The length of the CDR3 is 16 residues. V lost 5 bases, J lost 2 bases, and 16 bases lay in between. Germline V gives CDR1 LNHDA, CDR2 SQIVND (reference sequence). The CDR3 sequence: CASSGGDRLPYNEQFF. CDR3 bases: TGTGCCAGTAGTGGAGGGGACAGACTCCCCTACAATGAGCAGTTCTTC.

The chain links TRBV7-8 to TRBJ2-5, with D possibly being TRBD1 (5 bases). This CDR3 is 14 amino acids long. Germline V gene data show CDR1 as SGHVS and CDR2 as FQNEAQ. Trimming stripped 1 base from V and 5 bases from J, with 11 bases between. The CDR3 coding sequence is TGTGCCAGCAGCTTAGGCAGGGTCGGGGAGACCCAGTACTTC. Amino acids: CASSLGRVGETQYF.

The chain links TRBV30 to TRBJ2-4; D possibly corresponds to TRBD2 (6 bases). V lost 0 bases to trimming and J lost 4 bases, with 7 bases between them. The CDR3 totals 13 residues. CDR1 and CDR2 from the germline V gene are GTSNPN and SVGIG (reference sequence). The CDR3 DNA is TGTGCCTGGAGTGTTGGAGGGAAAAACATTCAGTACTTC. This gives the protein CAWSVGGKNIQYF.

V usage is TRBV2 and J usage is TRBJ1-3; 8 positions agree with TRBD1. The CDR3 is 15 amino acids. The junction had 5 bases not matched to a gene; V was cut back by 6 bases and J by 1 base. Looked up from germline, CDR1 is SNHLY and CDR2 is FYNNEI. In DNA, the CDR3 is TGTGCCAGCAGAGACAGGGGAGGATCTGGAAACACCATATATTTT. Translating it yields CASRDRGGSGNTIYF.

This clone appeared a single time. The V gene is TRBV24-1, the J gene TRBJ1-2, with D maybe TRBD1 (5 bases). Trimming stripped 2 bases from V and 8 bases from J, with 20 bases between. Germline values: CDR1 KGHDR, CDR2 SFDVKD. The CDR3 length is 16 residues. The CDR3 here is CATSDSGRSGIYGYTF. The CDR3 coding sequence is TGTGCCACCAGTGATTCCGGACGATCAGGGATCTACGGCTACACCTTC.

The gene calls are TRBV2 and TRBJ1-1, with a possible D match to TRBD1 (5 bases). The germline CDR1 and CDR2 sequences are SNHLY and FYNNEI. The V end lost 7 bases, the J end lost 6 bases, and 12 bases lay between the germline ends. This CDR3 region has 12 residues. Here the CDR3 reads CASTGAGPEAFF. In DNA form, the CDR3 reads TGTGCCAGCACTGGGGCCGGGCCTGAAGCTTTCTTT.

This clone occurred a few times. V and J are TRBV6-5 and TRBJ1-2; TRBD1 matches 7 bases. With 6 bases clipped from V and 8 bases from J, the junction kept 6 bases outside the gene matches. This CDR3 contains 12 residues. Looked up from germline, CDR1 is MNHEY and CDR2 is SVGAGI. The CDR3 reads CASSPTGLGYTF. CDR3 in DNA: TGTGCCAGCAGCCCGACAGGGTTAGGCTACACCTTC.